A single sample gave rise to the 7 T cell receptor beta chains below, sequenced in a study of cytomegalovirus exposure and HLA in healthy donors. Sequencing used immunoSEQ multiplex PCR; TCRdb keeps in-frame clones, though not all of them. The table shows about 130,000 clones, with 82% occurring only once. The material sequenced was PBMCs. The receptors were sampled from a young man in good health and CMV-seropositive.

CDR3 coding DNA: TGTGCCAGCAGTGAAGACTTAGCGGAATACAATGAGCAGTTCTTC. This encodes CASSEDLAEYNEQFF. V is TRBV6-1 and J is TRBJ2-1, with TRBD2 as a possible D gene (6 bases). The CDR3 length is 15 residues. Germline V gene data show CDR1 as MNHNS and CDR2 as SASEGT. V lost 1 base and J lost 4, with 11 bases in between.

This clone showed up just a few times. The chain recombines TRBV7-3 with TRBJ2-2; 10 bases are a match to TRBD2. CDR1 and CDR2 (germline): SGHTA, FQGTGA. V was clipped by 5 bases and J by 5 bases; unmatched bases: 11. There are 17 residues in the CDR3. In nucleotides, the CDR3 is TGTGCCAGCAGCCCAACCTCTAGCGGGAGTACGACCGGGGAGCTGTTTTTT. Translation gives CASSPTSSGSTTGELFF.

The V and J genes are TRBV19 and TRBJ1-1, with 7 bases matching TRBD1. Per germline, CDR1 LNHDA and CDR2 SQIVND (reference sequence). CDR3 size: 13 residues. After removal of 9 bases from V and 2 bases from J, the junction contained 6 bases not matched to a gene. CDR3 region: CASPDRDNTEAFF. The CDR3 nucleotides are TGTGCCAGCCCAGACAGGGACAACACTGAAGCTTTCTTT. Combining the CDR3 with reference TRBV19 and TRBJ1-1 gives the whole variable domain DGGITQSPKYLFRKEGQNVTLSCEQNLNHDAMYWYRQDPGQGLRLIYYSQIVNDFQKGDIAEGYSVSREKKESFPLTVTSAQKNPTAFYLCASPDRDNTEAFFGQGTRLTVV.

This sequence joins TRBV29-1 and TRBJ1-1; the D gene is possibly TRBD1 (6 bases). V lost 6 bases and J 6 bases, leaving 17 bases between the germline ends. Germline V gene lookup returns CDR1 SQVTM and CDR2 ANQGSEA. The CDR3 has 13 residues. The CDR3 region has the DNA TGCAGCGTCATGGGGTACAGGGACGCTGAAGCTTTCTTT. It encodes CSVMGYRDAEAFF.

This clone was seen just once. The rearrangement uses TRBV11-2 and TRBJ1-2; D might be TRBD1 (5 bases). The germline V gene has CDR1 SGHAT and CDR2 FQNNGV. V lost 3 bases and J 0 bases, leaving 14 bases between the germline ends. The CDR3 has 16 residues. CDR3 coding DNA: TGTGCCAGCAGCTTGGGCGGTGGCAGGGCTAACTATGGCTACACCTTC. Its translation: CASSLGGGRANYGYTF.

The chain is built from TRBV6-1 and TRBJ1-5; 11 bases are shared with TRBD1. There are 14 residues in the CDR3. Germline V gene sequence: CDR1 MNHNS, CDR2 SASEGT. With V trimmed by 4 bases and J by 5 bases, 1 base remained unmatched. The CDR3 spells CASSGGQGDQPQHF. The CDR3 DNA reads TGTGCCAGCAGTGGGGGACAGGGGGATCAGCCCCAGCATTTT.

The rearrangement uses TRBV6-5 and TRBJ2-7; TRBD1 agrees at 8 bases. CDR1 is MNHEY, CDR2 SVGAGI, per germline. The CDR3 extends over 14 amino acids. Unmatched junction bases numbered 11, after V lost 6 bases and J lost 7 bases. The CDR3 coding sequence is TGTGCCAGCAGCCGAGGACAGGGCGTGAGGGAGCAGTACTTC. It specifies CASSRGQGVREQYF.